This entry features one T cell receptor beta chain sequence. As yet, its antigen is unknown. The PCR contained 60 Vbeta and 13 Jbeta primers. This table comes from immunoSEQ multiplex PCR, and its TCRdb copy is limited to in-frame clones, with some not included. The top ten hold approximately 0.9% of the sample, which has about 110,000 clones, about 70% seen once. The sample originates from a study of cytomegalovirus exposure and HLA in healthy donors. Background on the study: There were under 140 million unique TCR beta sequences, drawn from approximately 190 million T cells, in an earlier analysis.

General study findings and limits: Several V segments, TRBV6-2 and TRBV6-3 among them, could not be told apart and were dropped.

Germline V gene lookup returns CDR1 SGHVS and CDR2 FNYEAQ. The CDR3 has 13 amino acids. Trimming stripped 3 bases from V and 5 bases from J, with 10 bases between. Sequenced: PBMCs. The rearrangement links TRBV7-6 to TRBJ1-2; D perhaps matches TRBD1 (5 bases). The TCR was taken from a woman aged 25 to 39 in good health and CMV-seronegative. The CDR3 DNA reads TGTGCCAGCAGCTTTAACCGGGGGTATGGCTACACCTTC. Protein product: CASSFNRGYGYTF.